Following are 4 T cell receptor beta chains from one sample sequenced in a study of chemoradiotherapy in HPV16-positive cancers. The data were produced by immunoSEQ multiplex PCR, yet TCRdb's version contains in-frame clones alone and is incomplete. The repertoire has some 10,000 clones, roughly four fifths of them found once; the top ten carry over 2.5%. The sequencing here drew on blood, taken from a patient who underwent chemoradiotherapy. The receptors here all came from a human donor with HPV-associated anogenital cancer.

This rearrangement joins TRBV9 to TRBJ2-2; D may be TRBD1 (5 bases). Trimming shortened V by 0 bases and J by 1 base, and 25 bases separated the two germline ends. The CDR3 extends over 21 amino acids. Germline V lookup: CDR1 SGDLS, CDR2 YYNGEE. CDR3 in DNA: TGTGCCAGCAGCGTAGAAGGCTTAGGGCAGGGCCTCGTTGGGAACACCGGGGAGCTGTTTTTT. It specifies CASSVEGLGQGLVGNTGELFF.

This clone was seen a few times. The chain couples TRBV6-6 to TRBJ2-1; tentative D call: TRBD2 (5 bases). The CDR3 spans 14 residues. Between the trimmed V and J ends, which lost 2 bases and 7 bases, there was a span of 12 bases. Germline values: CDR1 MNHNY, CDR2 SVGAGI (reference sequence). The CDR3 reads CASSYPSSRNEQFF. The DNA for the CDR3 is TGTGCCAGCAGTTACCCTTCTAGCAGAAATGAGCAGTTCTTC.

The DNA of the CDR3 is TGTGCCAGCAGCTTGACAGGGGGCGTAGTGAACACTGAAGCTTTCTTT. Translation gives CASSLTGGVVNTEAFF. J is TRBJ1-1 and V is TRBV7-2, with 10 nucleotides matching TRBD1. Germline CDR1 is SGHTA and CDR2 is FQGNSA. CDR3 length equals 16 residues. V was clipped by 3 bases and J by 0 bases; unmatched bases: 4.

The rearrangement joins TRBV5-1 to TRBJ2-7; TRBD1 aligns across 7 bases. The J segment lost 2 bases and the V segment lost 3 bases, leaving 5 bases of the junction unmatched. The CDR3 spans 14 residues. Germline lookup yields CDR1 SGHRS and CDR2 YFSETQ. CDR3 amino acids: CASSSQGMTYEQYF. The CDR3 DNA sequence: TGCGCCAGCAGCTCACAGGGGATGACCTACGAGCAGTACTTC.